This note documents a single T cell receptor (beta chain) sequence. The data were taken from a study of shared clonotypes between healthy human individuals. When replicate PCRs were run on sorted subsets, they used about 220 ng DNA, about 30,000 T cell genomes. The repertoire was sequenced with immunoSEQ multiplex PCR; TCRdb's copy has only in-frame clones and lacks some. The sample carries roughly 2,000,000 clones, roughly 95% recorded once. It was CD45RO-negative cells, positively selected for CCR7, that made up naive CD8 cells, with terminally differentiated effector memory CD45RA+ cells excluded. The clonotype was recovered from a man between 18 and 29 years old in good health. Some clones in this sample may be carry-over from other donors' samples. Material: naive CD8+ T cells from PBMCs.

The CDR3 DNA reads as TGCAGCGTTGGGGGCCACTACGAGCAGTACTTC. This sequence encodes CSVGGHYEQYF. V is TRBV29-1 and J is TRBJ2-7; perhaps TRBD1 as D (5 bases). The CDR3 length is 11 residues. Trimming stripped 4 bases from V and 3 bases from J, with 7 bases between. CDR1 is SQVTM, CDR2 ANQGSEA, per germline.